This T cell receptor (beta chain) was captured by sequencing in a study of shared clonotypes between healthy human individuals. Background on the study: Three plates each covered CD4 naive and memory; CD8 naive two, CD8 memory one. Study observations and caveats: Lower generation probabilities were found for non-shared clonotypes than for those shared by all four donors. Specimens sampled were limited to blood, with tissue repertoires likely differing. Roughly 5% of naive CD4 clonotypes were common to a few donors.

Looked up from germline, CDR1 is MGHRA and CDR2 is YSYEKL. The V and J ends lost 1 base and 0 bases respectively, with 7 bases between them. The CDR3 is 14 amino acids. About this clone itself: Its antigen remains unknown.

The naive CD8 fraction comprised CD45RO-negative cells positively selected for CCR7 and excluded terminally differentiated effector memory CD45RA+ cells. Assay: immunoSEQ multiplex PCR; the TCRdb copy retains only in-frame clones and omits some. The table shows roughly 2 million clones, with about 95% occurring only once. The clonotype originates from a young man in good health. The gene calls are TRBV4-1 and TRBJ2-7; D is undetermined. Sequencing was performed on naive CD8+ T cells sorted from blood. CDR3 bases: TGCGCCAGCAGCCAAGCTACGCACTCCTACGAGCAGTACTTC. It translates to CASSQATHSYEQYF.